The clone carrying this T cell receptor beta chain was counted only a few times. Its antigen is not identified. TCRdb reanalysed the reads using MiXCR and keeps one entry per CDR3 protein. The data show fewer than 650,000 distinct CDR3 sequences, about 39% seen once. This sample is drawn from a study of T cell repertoires in cytomegalovirus infection. Looking at the study overall: CMV epitopes that were recently identified and HLA-C-restricted were used alongside well-studied HLA-B-restricted ones. Study outcomes and limitations: The study identified carriers of CMV plus the relevant HLA from cumulative public TCR beta family frequency. HLA-C-restricted CMV-specific TCR beta clonotypes prevailed in the ex vivo response.

The ends were cut back, 1 base at V and 2 bases at J, with 11 bases in the middle. CDR1 SEHNR and CDR2 FQNEAQ come from the germline V gene (reference sequence). The CDR3 length is 15 residues. The receptor's source is a human donor in good health (CMV status not recorded). Some clones in this sample may be carry-over from other donors' samples. This material consisted of cultured PBMCs, taken from culture after CMV antigen stimulation. The chain couples TRBV7-9 to TRBJ2-5; D is possibly TRBD1 (6 bases). The CDR3 coding sequence is TGTGCCAGCAGCTTAGTAGGCGACAGGCAAGAGACCCAGTACTTC. It specifies CASSLVGDRQETQYF.